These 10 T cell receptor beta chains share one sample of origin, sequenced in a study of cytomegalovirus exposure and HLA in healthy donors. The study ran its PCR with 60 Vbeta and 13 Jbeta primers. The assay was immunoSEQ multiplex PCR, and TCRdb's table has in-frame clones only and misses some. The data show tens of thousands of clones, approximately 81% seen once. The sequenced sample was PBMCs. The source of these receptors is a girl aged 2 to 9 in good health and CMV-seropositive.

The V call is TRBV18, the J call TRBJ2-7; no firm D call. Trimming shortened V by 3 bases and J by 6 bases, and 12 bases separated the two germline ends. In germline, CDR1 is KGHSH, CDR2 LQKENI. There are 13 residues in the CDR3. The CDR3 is CASSPGVVGEQYF. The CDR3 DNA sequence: TGTGCCAGCTCACCTGGAGTCGTGGGCGAGCAGTACTTC. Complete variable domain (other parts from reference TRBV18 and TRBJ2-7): NAGVMQNPRHLVRRRGQEARLRCSPMKGHSHVYWYRQLPEEGLKFMVYLQKENIIDESGMPKERFSAEFPKEGPSILRIQQVVRGDSAAYFCASSPGVVGEQYFGPGTRLTVT.

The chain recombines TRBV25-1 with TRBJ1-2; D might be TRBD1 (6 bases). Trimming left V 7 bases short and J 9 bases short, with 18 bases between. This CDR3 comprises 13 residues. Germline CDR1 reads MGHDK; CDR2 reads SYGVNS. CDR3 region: CASTEGGVARYTF. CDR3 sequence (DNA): TGTGCCAGCACCGAGGGGGGGGTAGCGCGCTACACCTTC.

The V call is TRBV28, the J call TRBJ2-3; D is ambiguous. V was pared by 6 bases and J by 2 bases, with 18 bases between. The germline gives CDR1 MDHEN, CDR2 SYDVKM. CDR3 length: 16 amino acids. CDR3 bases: TGTGCCAGCAGGTCACCTCTTTTGGAGCACACAGATACGCAGTATTTT. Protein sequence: CASRSPLLEHTDTQYF.

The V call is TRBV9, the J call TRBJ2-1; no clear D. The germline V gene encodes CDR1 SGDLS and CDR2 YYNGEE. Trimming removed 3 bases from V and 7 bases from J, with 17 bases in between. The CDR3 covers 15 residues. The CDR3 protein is CASSEITAPGNEQFF. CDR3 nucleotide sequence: TGTGCCAGCAGCGAGATTACAGCCCCTGGGAATGAGCAGTTCTTC.

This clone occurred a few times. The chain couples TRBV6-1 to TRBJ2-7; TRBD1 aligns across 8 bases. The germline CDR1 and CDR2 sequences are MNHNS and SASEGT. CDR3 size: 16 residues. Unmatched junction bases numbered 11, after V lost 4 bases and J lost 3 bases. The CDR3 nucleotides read TGTGCCAGCAGTGCAACGACAGGGGCAAATGTCTACGAGCAGTACTTC. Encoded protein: CASSATTGANVYEQYF.

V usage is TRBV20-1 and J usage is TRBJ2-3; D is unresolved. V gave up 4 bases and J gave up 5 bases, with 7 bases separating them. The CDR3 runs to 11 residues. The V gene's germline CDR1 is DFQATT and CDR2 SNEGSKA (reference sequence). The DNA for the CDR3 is TGCAGTGCTAATCAGATAGATACGCAGTATTTT. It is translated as CSANQIDTQYF.

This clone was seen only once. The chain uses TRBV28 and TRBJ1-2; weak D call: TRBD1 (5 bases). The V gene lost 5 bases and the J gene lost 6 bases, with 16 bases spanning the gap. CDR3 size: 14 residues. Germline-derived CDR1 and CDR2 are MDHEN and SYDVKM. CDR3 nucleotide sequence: TGTGCCAGCAGTGTCCCGGGACTATCAAATGGCTACACCTTC. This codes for CASSVPGLSNGYTF.

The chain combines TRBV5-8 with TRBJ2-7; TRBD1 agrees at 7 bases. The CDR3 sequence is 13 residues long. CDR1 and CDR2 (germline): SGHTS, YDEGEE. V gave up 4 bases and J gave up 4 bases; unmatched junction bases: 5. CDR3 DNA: TGTGCCAGCAGCCCCGGGACAGCATACGAGCAGTACTTC. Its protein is CASSPGTAYEQYF.

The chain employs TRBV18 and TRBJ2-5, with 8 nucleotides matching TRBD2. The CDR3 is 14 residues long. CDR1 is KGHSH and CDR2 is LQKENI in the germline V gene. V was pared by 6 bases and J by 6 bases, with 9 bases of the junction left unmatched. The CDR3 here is CASSLRAGAKTQYF. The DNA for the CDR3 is TGTGCCAGCTCCCTTCGAGCGGGGGCGAAGACCCAGTACTTC.

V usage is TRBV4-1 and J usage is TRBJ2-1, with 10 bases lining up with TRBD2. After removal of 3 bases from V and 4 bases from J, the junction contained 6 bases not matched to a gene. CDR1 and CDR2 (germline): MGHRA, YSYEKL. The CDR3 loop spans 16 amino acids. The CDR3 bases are TGCGCCAGCAGCCACCATACTAGCGGGGAATACAATGAGCAGTTCTTC. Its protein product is CASSHHTSGEYNEQFF.